The present entry profiles one TCR beta chain with its context. Antigen unknown. The germline CDR1 and CDR2 sequences are SEHNR and FQNEAQ (reference sequence). This CDR3 has 15 residues. V shed 5 bases and J shed 4 bases, with 15 bases lying between them. The data belong to a study of T cell responses to AZD1222 COVID-19 vaccine. Study conclusions and caveats: Per reports, nearly half of all spike-specific TCRs target regions that are unmutated in variants. Only a handful of AZD1222 recipients, about six in all, had baseline seropositivity. White British people made up most donors, females outnumbered males, and clonal diversity was possibly underestimated.

Produced via immunoSEQ multiplex PCR; TCRdb's table is partial and in-frame only. The data contain about 120,000 clones, approximately 94% of them singletons. The study pooled second doses at about 4 or about 12 weeks. Sequencing used peripheral blood, obtained 28 days after the second AZD1222 dose. This sequence joins TRBV7-9 and TRBJ2-1; tentative D call: TRBD2 (7 bases). The clonotype comes from an adult who received the AZD1222 COVID-19 vaccine. CDR3 DNA sequence: TGTGCCAGCAGCAAAGTTGGGGGGGCGTACAATGAGCAGTTCTTC. Translated: CASSKVGGAYNEQFF.